This T cell receptor beta chain is drawn from a study of T cell responses to AZD1222 COVID-19 vaccine. Study background: Second-dose recipients at about 4 or about 12 weeks were treated as one pooled group.

The J segment lost 5 bases and the V segment lost 1 base, leaving 7 bases of the junction unmatched. Germline CDR1 is MNHNS and CDR2 is SASEGT. This CDR3 is built from 17 residues. The assay was immunoSEQ multiplex PCR, and TCRdb's table has in-frame clones only and misses some. This sample has around 160,000 clones; more than 85% occur once, and the top ten carry 1.5% to 2%. The source of this sequence is an adult in good health. The rearrangement uses TRBV6-1 and TRBJ2-3, with 12 nucleotides matching TRBD2. The specimen was peripheral blood, collected on day 0 of AZD1222 vaccination. CDR3 DNA: TGTGCCAGCAGTGAAGTACTAGCGGGAGGCCAGGTAGATACGCAGTATTTT. Translating it yields CASSEVLAGGQVDTQYF.